This entry lists 10 T cell receptor beta chains sequenced from one sample in a study of OX40 agonist ivuxolimab in advanced cancers. TCRdb's table, derived via immunoSEQ multiplex PCR, lists solely in-frame clones and lacks some. Seen here are 25,000 or so clones, around 78% observed once, and the top ten hold about 18%. The material sequenced was CD4+ or CD8+ T cells sorted from blood, taken in a trial of the OX40 agonist ivuxolimab. All receptors come from an adult with an advanced solid tumor such as melanoma, head and neck, liver or kidney cancer.

The J gene is TRBJ2-1, the V gene TRBV19; D might be TRBD1 or TRBD2, each matching 5 bases. This CDR3 has 14 amino acids. Trimming shortened V by 5 bases and J by 9 bases, and 17 bases separated the two germline ends. CDR1 is LNHDA, CDR2 SQIVND, per germline (reference sequence). The CDR3 sequence is CASSAGELRGEQFF. CDR3 DNA sequence: TGTGCCAGTAGTGCTGGGGAATTGAGGGGTGAGCAGTTCTTC.

The chain couples TRBV19 to TRBJ2-5; tentatively, D is TRBD1 (5 bases). The assigned J gene may be wrong: the sequence end matches TRBJ2-7 better. Germline V gives CDR1 LNHDA, CDR2 SQIVND (reference sequence). The CDR3 sequence is 15 residues long. The CDR3 sequence is CASSIESGISYEQYF. In DNA, the CDR3 is TGTGCCAGTAGTATAGAGTCAGGGATCTCCTACGAGCAGTACTTC.

V is TRBV7-9 and J is TRBJ1-1; D remains ambiguous. This CDR3 has 11 amino acids. V lost 3 bases, J lost 6 bases, and 5 bases lay in between. Germline V gene data show CDR1 as SEHNR and CDR2 as FQNEAQ (reference sequence). The CDR3 loop reads CASSFGAEAFF. DNA for the CDR3: TGTGCCAGCAGCTTTGGGGCTGAAGCTTTCTTT.

The chain recombines TRBV19 with TRBJ2-3, with 7 nucleotides matching TRBD2. J was trimmed by 3 bases and V by 10 bases; bases with no gene match: 4. The length of the CDR3 is 12 residues. From germline, CDR1 is LNHDA and CDR2 SQIVND (reference sequence). The CDR3 DNA sequence: TGTGCCACTGGGGGGGAGACAGATACGCAGTATTTT. It codes for CATGGETDTQYF.

V is TRBV28 and J is TRBJ1-1; perhaps TRBD1 as D (5 bases). This CDR3 has 15 residues. The germline V and J ends were trimmed by 3 bases and 2 bases, with 13 bases remaining between them. CDR1 MDHEN and CDR2 SYDVKM come from the germline V gene. DNA for the CDR3: TGTGCCAGCAGTTTTGTTCGACAGCTAAACACTGAAGCTTTCTTT. This encodes CASSFVRQLNTEAFF.

The chain couples TRBV5-4 to TRBJ2-1; D remains ambiguous. The CDR3 contains 14 residues. The V gene lost 1 base and the J gene lost 5 bases, with 10 bases spanning the gap. CDR1 is SGHNT, CDR2 YYREEE, per germline (reference sequence). CDR3 sequence: CASSLSQINNEQFF. In DNA form, the CDR3 reads TGTGCCAGCAGCTTGTCACAGATTAACAATGAGCAGTTCTTC.

CDR3 coding DNA: TGCGCCAGCAGCCACCCCCCCTCTTACGAGCAGTACTTC. Amino acid sequence: CASSHPPSYEQYF. The chain uses TRBV5-1 and TRBJ2-7; the D is unclear. With 4 bases removed from V and 4 bases from J, the gap between germline ends came to 12 bases. The CDR3 length is 13 residues. Germline V lookup: CDR1 SGHRS, CDR2 YFSETQ. Full variable domain (remainder filled in from reference TRBV5-1 and TRBJ2-7): KAGVTQTPRYLIKTRGQQVTLSCSPISGHRSVSWYQQTPGQGLQFLFEYFSETQRNKGNFPGRFSGRQFSNSRSEMNVSTLELGDSALYLCASSHPPSYEQYFGPGTRLTVT.

Regarding this clone: One end of the junction does not line up with germline, which may come from a read error. The CDR3 region has the DNA TGTGCCAGCACTTTAGCGGGGGGGGGAGAGCAAGAGACCCAGTACTTC. Protein sequence: CASTLAGGGEQETQYF. This chain links TRBV28 with TRBJ2-5; 11 bases fit TRBD2. Germline CDR1 and CDR2: MDHEN and SYDVKM. The CDR3 contains 16 residues. The variable domain in full, completed from reference TRBV28 and TRBJ2-5, reads DVKVTQSSRYLVKRTGEKVFLECVQDMDHENMFWYRQDPGLGLRLIYFSYDVKMKEKGDIPEGYSVSREKKERFSLILESASTNQTSMYLCASTLAGGGEQETQYFGPGTRLLVL.

CDR3: CASSWGGANYGYTF. The CDR3 DNA sequence: TGTGCCAGCAGTTGGGGGGGAGCTAACTATGGCTACACCTTC. V usage is TRBV28 and J usage is TRBJ1-2; D may be TRBD1 (5 bases). V lost 4 bases and J 0 bases, leaving 9 bases between the germline ends. The CDR3 is 14 residues long. Germline lookup yields CDR1 MDHEN and CDR2 SYDVKM.

CDR3 protein: CASFWTGGSTDTQYF. CDR3 bases: TGTGCCAGCTTTTGGACAGGGGGGAGCACAGATACGCAGTATTTT. The genes are TRBV28 and TRBJ2-3, with 10 nucleotides matching TRBD1. After removal of 8 bases from V and 0 bases from J, the junction contained 5 bases not matched to a gene. Per the germline V gene, CDR1 is MDHEN and CDR2 is SYDVKM. The CDR3 is 15 amino acids.